This T cell receptor (beta chain) was retrieved from a study of cytomegalovirus exposure and HLA in healthy donors. Study-level points and caveats: In a later analysis, the majority of CMV-associated beta chains seemingly showed HLA restriction. Earlier findings revealed that most TCR beta V segments proved productive either about 87% or about 30% of the time.

The PCR ran on 60 Vbeta and 13 Jbeta primers. Repertoires were generated with immunoSEQ multiplex PCR, while TCRdb's copy carries only in-frame clones and drops some. This sample's table reports some 130,000 clones. A note on this clone: Its antigen is as yet unknown.

Healthy bone marrow donors made up the donors. J gave up 5 bases and V 0 bases, and 2 bases lay outside the gene matches. The germline V gene has CDR1 MRHNA and CDR2 SNTAGT. This CDR3 region has 15 residues. This clonotype was obtained from a woman in her thirties or forties in good health and CMV-seronegative. Sequencing was done on a sample of PBMCs. The chain uses TRBV6-4 and TRBJ2-3, with 10 bases identical to TRBD2. The CDR3: CASSDSERGGDTQYF. CDR3 coding DNA: TGTGCCAGCAGTGACTCGGAGCGGGGGGGAGATACGCAGTATTTT.